The entry below gives a single TCR beta chain sequence along with its context. The assay was immunoSEQ multiplex PCR, and TCRdb's table has in-frame clones only and misses some. The sample records some 130,000 clones, 92% being singletons. These data are taken from a study of control samples from healthy donors and cancer patients. The germline CDR1 and CDR2 sequences are SGHRS and YFSETQ. The V end lost 5 bases, the J end lost 2 bases, and 17 bases lay between the germline ends. The CDR3 sequence is 16 residues long. The specimen was blood. This receptor was obtained from a woman aged 45-65 years in good health. J is TRBJ2-1 and V is TRBV5-1, with a possible D match to TRBD2 (5 bases). CDR3 DNA: TGCGCCAGCAGACCAGGACGGGAACCTGCCTACAATGAGCAGTTCTTC. Its protein product is CASRPGREPAYNEQFF.